This paragraph reports one T cell receptor (beta chain). The CDR3 extends over 15 amino acids. Trimming at V came to 6 bases and at J to 5 bases, leaving 11 bases not matched to a gene. Germline V lookup: CDR1 LGHNA, CDR2 YSLEER. The sample is drawn from a study of blood T cells in healthy people across ages. The use of a sample-barcoded 5' primer and a J-beta primer mix characterized a second PCR of about 6 to 11 cycles. Every cDNA molecule bore a tag from a template-switch adaptor containing 12 random nucleotides. TCRdb fed the 5' RACE reads into MiXCR, producing one record per CDR3 protein. Altogether about 1.5 million distinct CDR3 sequences are present, approximately 42% being singletons, with the ten largest covering under 5%. Each of the donors had roughly 9.1 milliliters of peripheral blood drawn into EDTA-treated Vacutainer tubes.

J is TRBJ1-1 and V is TRBV4-3; the match to TRBD1 covers 8 bases. The sequenced sample was blood. This receptor was taken from a woman younger than 35 in good health. The DNA of the CDR3 is TGCGCCAGCAGTCTTCGGGGACAGGTGGGAACTGAAGCTTTCTTT. Amino acids: CASSLRGQVGTEAFF.